What follows are 16 T cell receptor beta chains derived from one specimen sequenced in a study of blood T cells in healthy people across ages. A second PCR, run for about 7 to 11 cycles, used a sample-barcoded 5' primer plus a J-beta primer mix. TCRdb passed the 5' RACE reads through MiXCR, listing each CDR3 protein once. Here the sample spans about 680,000 distinct CDR3 sequences, around half being singletons. Sequences were obtained from blood. The receptors originated from a woman in her fifties or sixties in good health.

This chain joins TRBV9 and TRBJ2-1; a possible D gene is TRBD2 (5 bases). Trimming cost V 4 bases and J 3 bases, with 14 bases left between them. In germline, CDR1 is SGDLS, CDR2 YYNGEE. The CDR3 covers 15 residues. The CDR3 here is CASSSSGDYYNEQFF. In nucleotides, the CDR3 is TGTGCCAGCAGCTCATCCGGGGATTACTACAATGAGCAGTTCTTC.

This clonotype was seen a few times. The gene calls are TRBV29-1 and TRBJ2-7; D uncertain. Gene TRBJ2-5 matches the end of the DNA better, so the J call may be wrong. Germline CDR1 is SQVTM and CDR2 is ANQGSEA. CDR3 length equals 13 residues. The DNA of the CDR3 is TGCAGCGGTATGTATGCGGATCAAGAGACCCAGTACTTC. It encodes CSGMYADQETQYF.

The chain uses TRBV7-2 and TRBJ2-4; no clear D gene. Germline V gene lookup returns CDR1 SGHTA and CDR2 FQGNSA. This CDR3 has 17 residues. With 1 base removed from V and 0 bases from J, the gap between germline ends came to 13 bases. CDR3 amino acids: CASSLGAQRVAKNIQYF. The CDR3 region has the DNA TGTGCCAGCAGCTTAGGTGCCCAGCGCGTAGCCAAAAACATTCAGTACTTC.

CDR3 amino acids: CASRKEVQETQFF. Here the CDR3 DNA reads TGTGCCAGCAGAAAGGAGGTCCAAGAGACCCAGTTCTTC. The rearrangement joins TRBV7-2 to TRBJ2-5; the D gene is possibly TRBD2 (5 bases). TRBJ2-1 explains the end of the DNA better; the J call may be wrong. Germline CDR1 and CDR2: SGHTA and FQGNSA. The CDR3 covers 13 residues.

This clonotype came up a few times. The V call is TRBV12-3 or TRBV12-4, the J call TRBJ2-5, with D perhaps TRBD2 (6 bases). The CDR3 spans 14 residues. Trimming removed 3 bases from V and 4 bases from J, with 12 bases in between. The CDR3 is CASSFGGSGETQYF. In DNA form, the CDR3 reads TGTGCCAGCAGTTTCGGGGGATCGGGAGAGACCCAGTACTTC.

This clonotype was recorded only once. The chain joins TRBV20-1 to TRBJ2-1; 11 nucleotides align to TRBD2. V was pared by 3 bases and J by 14 bases, with 15 bases of the junction left unmatched. Germline CDR1 and CDR2: DFQATT and SNEGSKA (reference sequence). The CDR3 length is 15 residues. The CDR3 loop is CSASPHGASGRKKFF. The DNA for the CDR3 is TGCAGTGCTAGCCCACATGGGGCTAGCGGGAGGAAAAAGTTCTTC.

This rearrangement joins TRBV12-3 or TRBV12-4 to TRBJ2-1; a possible D gene is TRBD1 (6 bases). Trimming pared 5 bases from V and 1 base from J, leaving 12 bases between. This CDR3 has 15 residues. The CDR3 loop is CASSPGVPSYNEQFF. The CDR3 coding sequence is TGTGCCAGCAGTCCAGGGGTCCCATCCTACAATGAGCAGTTCTTC.

The rearrangement links TRBV11-2 to TRBJ2-4, with D possibly matching TRBD1 (6 bases). The assigned J gene may be wrong: the sequence end matches TRBJ2-7 better. CDR1 and CDR2 (germline): SGHAT, FQNNGV. This CDR3 has 12 residues. The CDR3 spells CASRQGWDEQYF. The CDR3 coding sequence is TGTGCCAGCAGACAGGGTTGGGACGAGCAGTACTTC.

This clonotype has only one observation. This chain links TRBV5-1 with TRBJ1-2; a weak D match, TRBD1 (6 bases). This CDR3 has 16 amino acids. CDR1 is SGHRS, CDR2 YFSETQ, per germline. With 0 bases removed from V and 0 bases from J, the gap between germline ends came to 12 bases. CDR3 DNA sequence: TGCGCCAGCAGCTTGGCACAGGGAGACGCTAACTATGGCTACACCTTC. This gives the protein CASSLAQGDANYGYTF.

Note on this clonotype: A much larger clone sits a single nucleotide away, making a read error possible. The chain carries TRBV4-2 and TRBJ2-7; D is undetermined. Between the trimmed V and J ends, which lost 0 bases and 2 bases, there was a span of 14 bases. The CDR3 runs to 16 residues. Per germline, CDR1 LGHNA and CDR2 YNFKEQ. The DNA for the CDR3 is TGTGCCAGCAGCCAAGATTCGCGGCTAGGCACCTACGAGCAGTACTTC. Its translation is CASSQDSRLGTYEQYF.

In its sample, this clonotype was seen a few times. The chain employs TRBV29-1 and TRBJ2-3; 14 positions match TRBD2. Germline assignment: CDR1 SQVTM and CDR2 ANQGSEA. V trimming: 6 bases; J trimming: 6 bases; junction bases outside the gene matches: 5. The CDR3 contains 14 residues. CDR3 sequence: CSVGLAGGRDTQYF. The CDR3 bases are TGCAGCGTCGGACTAGCGGGAGGAAGGGATACGCAGTATTTT.

This clonotype was counted only a few times. The rearrangement links TRBV7-2 to TRBJ1-4; D gene ambiguous. The V gene's germline CDR1 is SGHTA and CDR2 FQGNSA. The CDR3 has 14 amino acids. With 5 bases removed from V and 3 bases from J, the gap between germline ends came to 10 bases. The CDR3 DNA reads as TGTGCCAGCAGCCATACAGACTCTAATGAAAAACTGTTTTTT. Protein: CASSHTDSNEKLFF.

The J gene is TRBJ2-1, the V gene TRBV6-5; D possibly matches TRBD1 or TRBD2 (5 bases each). CDR1 is MNHEY and CDR2 is SVGAGI in the germline V gene. This CDR3 has 14 residues. V lost 4 bases and J 9 bases, leaving 16 bases between the germline ends. The CDR3 DNA reads TGTGCCAGCAGTTTACTCGGGACCGGTGGTGAGCAGTTCTTC. Translating it yields CASSLLGTGGEQFF.

The V and J genes are TRBV11-1 and TRBJ2-7; D may correspond to TRBD1 or TRBD2 (6 bases each). The CDR3 covers 15 residues. CDR1 and CDR2 from the germline V gene are SGHAT and FQDESV (reference sequence). Trimming left V 2 bases short and J 5 bases short, with 16 bases between. CDR3 in amino acids: CASSLLRLGGDEQYF. The CDR3 coding sequence is TGTGCCAGCAGCTTATTGCGTCTCGGGGGCGACGAGCAGTACTTC.

V and J are TRBV5-1 and TRBJ2-5; 9 nucleotides align to TRBD2. Germline lookup yields CDR1 SGHRS and CDR2 YFSETQ. With V trimmed by 2 bases and J by 11 bases, 13 bases remained unmatched. The CDR3 has 15 amino acids. The CDR3 nucleotides read TGCGCCAGCAGCTTTAGCGGGAGTGAGATCAATGAGCAGTACTTC. This sequence encodes CASSFSGSEINEQYF.

This clonotype was seen many times. V and J are TRBV6-1 and TRBJ2-1; TRBD2 aligns across 12 bases. Germline V gene data show CDR1 as MNHNS and CDR2 as SASEGT. CDR3 length: 17 amino acids. Losses at the gene ends were 2 bases for V and 3 bases for J; bases not matched to a gene: 5. The CDR3 DNA reads TGTGCCAGCAGTGAAAGTCCGACTAGCGGGGGCTACAATGAGCAGTTCTTC. Amino acid sequence: CASSESPTSGGYNEQFF.